One T cell receptor beta chain is described in this entry. The method was immunoSEQ multiplex PCR; TCRdb's version includes in-frame clones alone and lacks a portion of them. Here the sample spans about 380,000 clones, about 80% being singletons. The entry originates in a study of Ad26.COV2.S vaccination and SARS-CoV-2 variants. Study background: Donor was one of the participants in the Ad26.COV2.S arm of the COV1001 trial. By the intramuscular route, Ad26.COV2.S was given once, or twice 56 days apart.

Germline lookup yields CDR1 SNHLY and CDR2 FYNNEI. V lost 6 bases to trimming and J lost 0 bases, with 12 bases between them. This CDR3 is 15 amino acids long. Treatment in this sample: approximately 18 received Ad26.COV2.S at low or high dose, single or two shots; about 5 received placebo; per-sample allocation not given. The samples date from day 63 after the first vaccine or placebo injection. The chain joins TRBV2 to TRBJ2-1; perhaps TRBD1 as D (5 bases). The sequence came from a person aged 18-65 years who received the Ad26.COV2.S COVID-19 vaccine or a placebo. The specimen comprised peripheral blood, sampled in a trial of Ad26.COV2.S vaccine versus placebo. Here the CDR3 DNA reads TGTGCCAGCAGCAACTACAGGCCCTCCTACAATGAGCAGTTCTTC. It yields the protein CASSNYRPSYNEQFF.